These 23 T cell receptor beta chains share one sample of origin, sequenced in a study of monozygotic twins with inflammatory bowel disease. TCRdb derives one entry per CDR3 protein from the 5' RACE reads, leaving out DNA. Found here are more than 120,000 distinct CDR3 sequences; the top ten clones hold under 2.5%. Material: blood. The receptors shown here come from a human donor with ulcerative colitis or Crohn's disease, or a healthy co-twin of an affected twin (not recorded which).

This chain uses TRBV9 with TRBJ2-1; lacking DNA, the TRBD1 call made by TCRdb goes unchecked. From germline, CDR1 is SGDLS and CDR2 YYNGEE. The CDR3 has 16 residues. The CDR3 here is CASSVSLGQRRNEQFF.

The V and J genes are TRBV7-2 and TRBJ1-2; TCRdb reports TRBD1, a call that lacks DNA to check it against. The CDR3 consists of 12 residues. Looked up from germline, CDR1 is SGHTA and CDR2 is FQGNSA. CDR3: CASSLDRKGFTF.

The chain has TRBV7-2 and TRBJ2-7; TCRdb's D gene call, TRBD1, goes unchecked for lack of DNA. The CDR3 covers 13 residues. Looked up from germline, CDR1 is SGHTA and CDR2 is FQGNSA. The CDR3 sequence: CASSLRTDYEQYF. Based on the CDR3 plus reference TRBV7-2 and TRBJ2-7, the full variable domain is GAGVSQSPSNKVTEKGKDVELRCDPISGHTALYWYRQSLGQGLEFLIYFQGNSAPDKSGLPSDRFSAERTGGSVSTLTIQRTQQEDSAVYLCASSLRTDYEQYFGPGTRLTVT.

The chain uses TRBV30 and TRBJ1-1; with no DNA, the TCRdb D assignment of TRBD1 cannot be verified. Per germline, CDR1 GTSNPN and CDR2 SVGIG (reference sequence). This CDR3 comprises 15 residues. The CDR3: CAWSAGTGPHTEAFF.

The chain combines TRBV7-7 with TRBJ2-1; the TRBD2 assignment by TCRdb is unverifiable without DNA. CDR3 length: 16 residues. Per the germline V gene, CDR1 is SSHAT and CDR2 is FNYEAQ (reference sequence). The CDR3 here is CASSPSWERGLGEQFF.

The chain carries TRBV19 and TRBJ1-2; TCRdb returns TRBD1, unconfirmable since there is no DNA. The CDR3 extends over 12 amino acids. Germline V gene data show CDR1 as LNHDA and CDR2 as SQIVND (reference sequence). The CDR3 region is CASSDQGMHYTF.

The V gene is TRBV19, the J gene TRBJ2-3. Germline CDR1 and CDR2: LNHDA and SQIVND (reference sequence). CDR3 length: 12 amino acids. CDR3 sequence: CASRSYGDTQYF.

The J gene is TRBJ2-2, the V gene TRBV5-1; TCRdb's D call, TRBD1, is unchecked because there is no DNA. This CDR3 region has 16 residues. Germline V gene lookup returns CDR1 SGHRS and CDR2 YFSETQ. CDR3 protein: CASSLGQGNNAGELFF.

V gene TRBV20-1 combines with J gene TRBJ1-5; TCRdb lists TRBD1, though no DNA is available to test this call. CDR1 is DFQATT, CDR2 SNEGSKA, per germline (reference sequence). This CDR3 has 16 residues. This chain's CDR3 is CSAREGVRQGREPQHF.

The CDR3 region is CASSLPAQGMPGELFF. This rearrangement joins TRBV12-3 or TRBV12-4 to TRBJ2-2; TCRdb reports TRBD1, a call that lacks DNA to check it against. The CDR3 runs 16 residues.

The chain is built from TRBV5-1 and TRBJ2-3; no DNA is available, so the TRBD1 call from TCRdb remains unchecked. The germline gives CDR1 SGHRS, CDR2 YFSETQ. This CDR3 is 15 amino acids long. The CDR3 sequence: CASSHQGQGTDTQYF.

This chain joins TRBV7-3 and TRBJ1-1; TCRdb indicates TRBD1, and absent DNA this call remains unverified. The CDR3 is 15 residues long. Germline lookup yields CDR1 SGHTA and CDR2 FQGTGA. CDR3 protein: CASSLIPTGSTEAFF.

The chain is built from TRBV7-3 and TRBJ2-6. The germline CDR1 and CDR2 sequences are SGHTA and FQGTGA. This CDR3 is 13 amino acids long. The CDR3 sequence is CASSYHGANVLTF.

The rearrangement links TRBV5-1 to TRBJ2-1; TCRdb's assignment of TRBD1 cannot be checked, as there is no DNA. The CDR3 has 16 amino acids. Per germline, CDR1 SGHRS and CDR2 YFSETQ. CDR3 amino acids: CASSLQGRDRYNEQFF.

The J gene is TRBJ2-2, the V gene TRBV5-1; lacking DNA, the TRBD1 call made by TCRdb goes unchecked. Germline V gives CDR1 SGHRS, CDR2 YFSETQ. The CDR3 spans 15 residues. CDR3 sequence: CASSLNGQGTGELFF.

This sequence joins TRBV20-1 and TRBJ1-5; the TRBD1 assignment by TCRdb is unverifiable without DNA. The length of the CDR3 is 16 residues. In germline, CDR1 is DFQATT, CDR2 SNEGSKA (reference sequence). The CDR3 spells CSARAPTVGVLQPQHF.

The chain carries TRBV28 and TRBJ1-2; the D call of TRBD1 rests on TCRdb alone, since no DNA is present to check it. Germline V gives CDR1 MDHEN, CDR2 SYDVKM. The CDR3 runs 15 residues. This CDR3 reads CASSLSWDRVVGYTF.

The chain recombines TRBV5-1 with TRBJ2-7; absent DNA, TCRdb's TRBD2 call cannot be checked. Germline loops: CDR1 SGHRS, CDR2 YFSETQ. CDR3 length: 15 amino acids. This CDR3 is CASSSERGFVNEQYF.

The chain employs TRBV7-2 and TRBJ1-2; TCRdb selects TRBD1, and the lack of DNA leaves this call unchecked. Germline CDR1 SGHTA, CDR2 FQGNSA. This CDR3 is 17 amino acids long. The CDR3 here is CASSSPGQLAPTYGYTF.

V is TRBV5-1 and J is TRBJ2-1; TCRdb's D call, TRBD1, is unchecked because there is no DNA. CDR1 is SGHRS, CDR2 YFSETQ, per germline. The CDR3 extends over 16 amino acids. CDR3 loop: CASSRQGVSSHNEQFF.

Here the CDR3 reads CASSPSGAVTYEQYF. The chain joins TRBV9 to TRBJ2-7; TCRdb's D gene call, TRBD2, goes unchecked for lack of DNA. The CDR3 length is 15 residues. The germline V gene encodes CDR1 SGDLS and CDR2 YYNGEE.

The CDR3 sequence is CASSLGLHRSYNEQFF. The chain joins TRBV11-2 to TRBJ2-1. This CDR3 has 16 amino acids. Germline assignment: CDR1 SGHAT and CDR2 FQNNGV.

The chain recombines TRBV27 with TRBJ1-4; TCRdb outputs TRBD1, but without DNA this stays unchecked. This CDR3 region has 12 residues. CDR1 and CDR2 (germline): MNHEY, SMNVEV (reference sequence). The CDR3 is CASSSGGEKLFF.